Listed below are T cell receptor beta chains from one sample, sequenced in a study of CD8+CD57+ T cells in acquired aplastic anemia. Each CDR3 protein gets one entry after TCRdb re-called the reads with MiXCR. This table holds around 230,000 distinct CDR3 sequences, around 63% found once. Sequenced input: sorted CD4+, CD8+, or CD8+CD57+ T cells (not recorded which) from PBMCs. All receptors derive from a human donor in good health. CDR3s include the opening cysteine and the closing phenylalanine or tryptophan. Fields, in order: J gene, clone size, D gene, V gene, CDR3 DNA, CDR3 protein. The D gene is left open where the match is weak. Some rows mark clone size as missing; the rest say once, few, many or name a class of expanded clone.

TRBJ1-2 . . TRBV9 TGTGCCAGCAGCGTCTCAGGGTTCTACACCTTC CASSVSGFYTF
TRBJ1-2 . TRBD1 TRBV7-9 TGTGCCAGCAGCTTTGGACAGGGGGGGGCAGCTGGCTACACCTTC CASSFGQGGAAGYTF
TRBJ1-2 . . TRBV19 TGTGCCAGTAAACCTTCGGGGGACGGAACCAACTATGGCTACACCTTC CASKPSGDGTNYGYTF
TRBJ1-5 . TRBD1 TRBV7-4 TGTGCCAGCAGAAGAGAGACAGGGGGACTTCAGCCCCAGCATTTT CASRRETGGLQPQHF
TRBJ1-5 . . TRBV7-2 TGTGCCAGCAGCCATCTACTAGGGGATCGAAATCAGCCCCAGCATTTT CASSHLLGDRNQPQHF
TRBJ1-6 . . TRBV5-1 TGCGCCAGCAGCCCCCAAGGGACACCCCTCCACTTT CASSPQGTPLHF
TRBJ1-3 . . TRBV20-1 TGCAGTGCGCGACAGGCTGGGACTGGAAACACCATATATTTT CSARQAGTGNTIYF
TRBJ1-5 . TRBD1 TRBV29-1 TGCAGCGTTGCAACCCAGACAGGGGTTGGCGGCAATCAGCCCCAGCATTTT CSVATQTGVGGNQPQHF
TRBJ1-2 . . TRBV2 TGTGCCAGCAGTGAAGGGGGGAAAAGTATTGGCTACACCTTC CASSEGGKSIGYTF
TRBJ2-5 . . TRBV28 TGTGCCAGCAGTCTCAAACGGGGGACAGAGACCCAGTACTTC CASSLKRGTETQYF
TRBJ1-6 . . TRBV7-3 TGTGCCAGCAGCTTAAGAGGGACCGGTTCACCCCTCCACTTT CASSLRGTGSPLHF
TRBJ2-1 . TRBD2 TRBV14 TGTGCCAGCAGCACACGGACTAGCGGGATTGTTAATGAGCAGTTCTTC CASSTRTSGIVNEQFF
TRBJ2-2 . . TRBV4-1 TGCGCCAGCAGCCAAGAACAGGGTAGTACCGGGGAGCTGTTTTTT CASSQEQGSTGELFF
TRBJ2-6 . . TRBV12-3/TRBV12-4 TGTGCCAGCAGTCCCAGGGGGGCCAACGTCCTGACTTTC CASSPRGANVLTF
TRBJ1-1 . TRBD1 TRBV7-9 TGTGCCAGCAGCGTAGCTACAGGGGGCGGAAGGGAAGCTTTCTTT CASSVATGGGREAFF
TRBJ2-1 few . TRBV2 TGTGCCAGCAGTGAAGTCGCCTTGAAGCCTGAGCAGTTCTTC CASSEVALKPEQFF
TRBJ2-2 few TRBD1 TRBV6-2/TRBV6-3 TGTGCCGGGCAGACAGGGGGCAACACCGGGGAGCTGTTTTTT CAGQTGGNTGELFF
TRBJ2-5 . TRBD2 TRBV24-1 TGTGCCACCTCAGCGGGAGTGTACCAAGAGACCCAGTACTTC CATSAGVYQETQYF
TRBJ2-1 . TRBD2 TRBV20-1 TGCAGTGCTAGTGGGACTAGCGGGTCCTACAATGAGCAGTTCTTC CSASGTSGSYNEQFF
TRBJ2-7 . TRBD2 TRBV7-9 TGTGCCAGCAGCCCCAGCCGGACTAGCGCCTCCTACGAGCAGTACTTC CASSPSRTSASYEQYF
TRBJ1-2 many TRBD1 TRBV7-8 TGTGCCAGCAGCGAAGGGACAGGAATATATGGCTACACCTTC CASSEGTGIYGYTF
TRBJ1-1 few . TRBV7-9 TGTGCCAGCAGCTTGGACAGACGGTGGAACACTGAAGCTTTCTTT CASSLDRRWNTEAFF
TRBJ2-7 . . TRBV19 TGTGCCAGCAGCTTAGGAACAGGGAGTTCCGAGCAGTACTTC CASSLGTGSSEQYF
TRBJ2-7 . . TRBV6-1 TGTGCCAGCAGTGTCAGGGAGCAGGGAGCCGAGCAGTACTTC CASSVREQGAEQYF
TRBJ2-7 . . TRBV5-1 TGCGCCAGCAGCCAAGATAACAGGGAATACTACGAGCAGTACTTC CASSQDNREYYEQYF
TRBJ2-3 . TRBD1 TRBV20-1 TGCAGTGCGAAAGGAACAGGGGGAAGGACAGATACGCAGTATTTT CSAKGTGGRTDTQYF
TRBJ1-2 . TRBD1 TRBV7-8 TGTGCCAGCAGCCCCGGGACAGCCTTCTATGGCTACACCTTC CASSPGTAFYGYTF
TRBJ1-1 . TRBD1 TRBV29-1 TGCAGCGTTGAAGATACAGGGGGCATAGGGAAGAGCACTGAAGCTTTCTTT CSVEDTGGIGKSTEAFF
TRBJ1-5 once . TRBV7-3 TGTGCCAGCAGCTTTTCTAGCAATCAGCCCCAGCATTTT CASSFSSNQPQHF
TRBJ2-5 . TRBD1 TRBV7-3 TGTGCCAGCAGCTCCGGGACAGGGGGTTGGGAGACCCAGTACTTC CASSSGTGGWETQYF
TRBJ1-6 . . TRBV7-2 TGTGCCAGCAGCTTAGGCACAGTCACCTCACCCCTCCACTTT CASSLGTVTSPLHF
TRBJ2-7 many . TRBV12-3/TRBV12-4 TGTGCCAGCAGTTTTGCCGGGAGAATAGCCTACGAGCAGTACTTC CASSFAGRIAYEQYF
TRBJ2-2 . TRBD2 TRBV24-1 TGTGCCACCAGTGGTCGGACTAGCGGATTCACCGGGGAGCTATTTTTT CATSGRTSGFTGELFF
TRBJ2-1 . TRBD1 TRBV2 TGTGCCAGCAGGCCGGACAGGGGCAATGAGCAGTTCTTC CASRPDRGNEQFF
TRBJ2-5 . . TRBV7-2 TGTGCCAGCAGCCTCCTGCCTCGGGGGCGAGAGACCCAGTACTTC CASSLLPRGRETQYF
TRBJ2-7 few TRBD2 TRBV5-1 TGCGCCAGCAGCTCGGGAGGGGTCTCCTACGAGCAGTACTTC CASSSGGVSYEQYF
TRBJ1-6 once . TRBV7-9 TGTGCCAGCAGCTTGGATCGAGTTTATAATTCACCCCTCCACTTT CASSLDRVYNSPLHF